This T cell receptor (beta chain) was profiled in a study of T cell responses to AZD1222 COVID-19 vaccine. Study findings and constraints: The donors showed a predominance of white British ancestry and of females, with possible underestimation of clonal diversity.

Notes on this clone: Its antigen is not known.

Measured with immunoSEQ multiplex PCR; TCRdb has only the in-frame clones, and not every one. There are 180,000 or so clones in the sample; 90% to 95% occur only once, and approximately 0.69% lies in the top ten. The CDR3 has 13 amino acids. V lost 2 bases to trimming and J lost 4 bases, with 8 bases between them. Germline V gene sequence: CDR1 SNHLY, CDR2 FYNNEI. This rearrangement joins TRBV2 to TRBJ1-2; tentative D call: TRBD1 (6 bases). The receptor comes from an adult in good health. The sample in question was peripheral blood, obtained on day 0 of AZD1222 vaccination. The CDR3: CASSESGAYGYTF. CDR3 sequence (DNA): TGTGCCAGCAGTGAATCAGGGGCCTATGGCTACACCTTC.